The text below deals with one T cell receptor (beta chain). Its antigen remains unknown. This entry belongs to a study of shared clonotypes between healthy human individuals. About the research overall: Each donor had three CD4 naive, three CD4 memory, two CD8 naive and one CD8 memory plate.

At a deep level, the assay was run. Sequencing was performed with immunoSEQ multiplex PCR; in TCRdb, only in-frame clones are kept and a portion is missing. The sample lists some 2,000,000 clones, more than 90% occurring once. Trimming took off 0 bases at V and 0 bases at J, with 7 bases between the two ends. The CDR3 is 16 residues long. In germline, CDR1 is SGHRS, CDR2 YFSETQ. General observations from the study: An effect of sequencing depth on clonotype sharing among donors was expected.

Sequencing was performed on naive CD4+ T cells sorted from blood. Stated subset: CD45RA+ positively selected. The sequence came from a man younger than 35 in good health. The chain combines TRBV5-1 with TRBJ2-6; the D is unclear. The DNA for the CDR3 is TGCGCCAGCAGCTTGGTTTCTGGCTCTGGGGCCAACGTCCTGACTTTC. It encodes CASSLVSGSGANVLTF.